This T cell receptor (beta chain) originates from a study of technical replicates of blood from several donors. V was shortened by 1 base and J by 5 bases, with 12 bases between the two germline ends. This CDR3 is 15 amino acids long. Germline V CDR1 and CDR2: PRHDT, FYEKMQ (reference sequence). The method was immunoSEQ multiplex PCR; TCRdb's version includes in-frame clones alone and lacks a portion of them. The table shows approximately 87,000 clones, with around 96% occurring only once. This clone has only one observation. The V gene is TRBV13, the J gene TRBJ2-1; the D gene is possibly TRBD1 (5 bases). The sequence derives from a human donor in good health. The sequencing input was T cells isolated from PBMCs. The DNA for the CDR3 is TGTGCCAGCAGCTTAGTCTACAGGATGGACAATGAGCAGTTCTTC. It yields the protein CASSLVYRMDNEQFF.